This T cell receptor beta chain emerged from a study of blood T cell repertoires in COVID-19 (dated by TCRdb to the early 2020s). With regard to the full study: Collaborator samples came from the United States, Italy and Spain and covered acute and convalescent phases of COVID-19. Subjects who had been exposed to COVID-19, were actively infected with it, or had recovered from it provided the deeply sampled blood TCRbeta repertoires that made up the dataset. Sample metadata almost always included a de-identified subject ID, COVID-19 status, age in years and sex. Samples came from the ongoing ImmuneRACE study (first 160 participants) plus 1,254 subjects from 6 global collaborators. The repertoires were released in a freely available public database meant as a resource for research on the immune response to SARS-CoV-2. Where available, HLA class I and class II types were taken from metadata supplied by the sample provider and were not determined by assay-based typing. The material from the prospective study consisted of cDNA or gDNA derived from T cells, B-cell-depleted T cells, or PBMCs.

Here is what the overall study found, with its caveats: How much clinical and demographic metadata was included differed by source and by participant, and the metadata was provided uncurated.

TCRbeta CDR3 regions were amplified from genomic DNA using the immunoSEQ Assay, a bias-controlled multiplex PCR. For the original study's pipeline: Nucleated cell counts per sample were estimated from amplification of reference gene primers within the assay. To quantify the absolute abundance of each unique TCRbeta CDR3 rearrangement, sequence reads were collapsed and filtered. For each sample, productive Simpson clonality was calculated as the square root of Simpson's diversity index across productive rearrangements. TCRdb holds this immuneACCESS table with in-frame rearrangements only. Some clones are missing; in checked studies, unresolved V genes explain under half, and the rest has no known cause. From that table come the V and J calls and clone size; the DNA was used to work out D and trimming. For this sample there are approximately 69,000 clones; 83% appear just once. The ten most abundant clones make up over 15% of the sample.

V lost 3 bases and J lost 5 bases; the stretch between them is 13 bases long. For CDR1 and CDR2, the germline V gene (reference sequence) lists LNHDA and SQIVND. The cysteine opens and the phenylalanine closes a CDR3 of 15 amino acids. Solely the CDR3 DNA is kept, with 45 bases framed from the first base. The collaborating institutions used their own protocols to collect whole blood in K2EDTA tubes. For TCRbeta analysis, collaborators shipped samples as frozen whole blood, isolated PBMCs, or DNA extracted from either of those sample types. To note about this clone: Its target antigen remains unknown. Base qualities were left out, and no much larger clone turns up one base away.

The specimen sequenced was peripheral blood. The chain joins TRBV19 to TRBJ1-4, with the D gene uncertain. This sequence originates from a woman older than 75 with acute or convalescent COVID-19. The nucleotide sequence is TGTGCCAGTAGTATCAGCGCGGGGTGGAATGAAAAACTGTTTTTT. It specifies CASSISAGWNEKLFF.